By proportion, the clone carrying this T cell receptor (beta chain) is medium-sized. These data come from a study of molecular identifiers for immune sequencing clone quantification. Trimming removed 1 base from V and 3 bases from J, with 9 bases in between. CDR3 length equals 14 residues. The germline V gene has CDR1 PRHDT and CDR2 FYEKMQ (reference sequence). TCRdb re-called the PCR reads through MiXCR, storing one row per CDR3 protein. The data hold over 10,000 distinct CDR3 sequences, with around 18% observed a single time. The V and J genes are TRBV13 and TRBJ2-5; weak D call: TRBD2 (6 bases). Sequencing used naive CD8+ T cells from blood, with Jurkat cell RNA spiked in. Stated subset: FACS-sorted CD8+CD4-CCR7+CD45RA+ naive T cells. The TCR sequence derives from a human donor in good health. Some libraries in this study had Jurkat cell RNA spiked in. CDR3 in amino acids: CASSLDVAEETQYF. In DNA, the CDR3 is TGTGCCAGCAGCTTAGATGTAGCGGAAGAGACCCAGTACTTC.